By frequency in the sample, the clone carrying this TCR beta chain is medium-sized (0.01 to 0.1%). The starting material, roughly 9.7 ml of fresh peripheral blood, provided the PBMCs. This sample was taken from a study of Graves' ophthalmopathy and Graves' hyperthyroidism. The germline gives CDR1 WSHSY, CDR2 SAAADI. Trimming removed 0 bases at V and 10 bases at J, with 10 bases between. This CDR3 comprises 13 residues. Amplification from RNA transcripts yielded the TCR beta CDR3 regions. RT-PCR in the first round used HTBI primers; a second-round multiplex PCR followed. TCRdb independently ran MiXCR on the multiplex PCR reads; one entry per CDR3 protein. The table includes some 48,000 distinct CDR3 sequences, over 45% detected once.

Input material: peripheral blood. The chain combines TRBV10-2 with TRBJ2-1; D not resolved. This clonotype was sampled from an adult man with Graves' ophthalmopathy. CDR3 coding DNA: TGCGCCAGCAGTGAGTCGACTGGGCAGGAGCAGTTCTTC. Translation gives CASSESTGQEQFF.